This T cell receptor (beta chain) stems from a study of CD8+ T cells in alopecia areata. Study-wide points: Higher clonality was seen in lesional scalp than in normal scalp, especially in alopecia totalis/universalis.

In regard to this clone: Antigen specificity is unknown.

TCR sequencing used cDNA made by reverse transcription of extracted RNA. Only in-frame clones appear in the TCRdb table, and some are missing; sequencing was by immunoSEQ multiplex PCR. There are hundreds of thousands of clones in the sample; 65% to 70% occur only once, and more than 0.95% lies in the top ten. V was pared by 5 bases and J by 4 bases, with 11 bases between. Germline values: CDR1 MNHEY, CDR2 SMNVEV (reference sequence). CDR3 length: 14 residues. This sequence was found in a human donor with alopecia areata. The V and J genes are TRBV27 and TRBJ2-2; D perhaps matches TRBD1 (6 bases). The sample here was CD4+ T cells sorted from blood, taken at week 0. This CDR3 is CASSLQGATGELFF. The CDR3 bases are TGTGCCAGCAGTCTACAGGGAGCCACCGGGGAGCTGTTTTTT.